The 11 T cell receptor beta chains presented below share a single source sample, sequenced in a study of vaccination effects on CD4 cells after COVID-19. Assay: immunoSEQ multiplex PCR; the TCRdb copy retains only in-frame clones and omits some. In the table there are about 28,000 clones, 55% to 75% of which are singletons. Sequencing was preceded by expansion of antigen-specific CD4+ T cells with viral peptide pools in the ViraFEST assay. A 10-day culture period preceded the isolation of CD4+ T cells. Participants got two doses of BNT162b2 or mRNA-1273 vaccine. What these receptors recognize is not known. Sequences were derived from CD4+ T cells from PBMCs cultured with HCoV-NL63 spike peptides, sampled after COVID-19 vaccination. The receptors derive from a human donor who received a COVID-19 vaccine.

CDR3 sequence: CASSERRSGSPDTQYF. The CDR3 DNA reads as TGTGCCAGCAGTGAGCGTCGCAGCGGGAGTCCGGATACGCAGTATTTT. The gene calls are TRBV6-1 and TRBJ2-3; 8 bases are a match to TRBD2. Per germline, CDR1 MNHNS and CDR2 SASEGT. This CDR3 is 16 amino acids long. J was trimmed by 6 bases and V by 3 bases; bases with no gene match: 11.

The rearrangement uses TRBV10-3 and TRBJ2-1; either TRBD1 or TRBD2 may fit D (5 bases each). The CDR3 runs 12 residues. V lost 6 bases, J lost 15 bases, and 18 bases lay in between. Germline CDR1 reads ENHRY; CDR2 reads SYGVKD. The CDR3: CAISPRDGVRFF. In DNA, the CDR3 is TGTGCCATCAGCCCAAGGGACGGAGTGCGGTTCTTC.

J is TRBJ1-2 and V is TRBV5-1; TRBD1 matches 10 bases. J lost 6 bases, V lost 4 bases, and 12 bases had no gene match. This CDR3 has 16 amino acids. Germline V CDR1 and CDR2: SGHRS, YFSETQ. The CDR3 coding sequence is TGCGCCAGCAGCACGAGGGTGGTGACAGGGGGCGATGGCTACACCTTC. This codes for CASSTRVVTGGDGYTF.

This chain uses TRBV20-1 with TRBJ2-1; D possibly corresponds to TRBD1 (6 bases). Trimming cost V 3 bases and J 1 base, with 16 bases left between them. The CDR3 loop spans 16 amino acids. Looked up from germline, CDR1 is DFQATT and CDR2 is SNEGSKA (reference sequence). The CDR3 reads CSASKLGTTSYNEQFF. The CDR3, as DNA: TGCAGTGCTAGTAAGCTCGGGACAACATCCTACAATGAGCAGTTCTTC.

This clone qualifies as medium-sized. J is TRBJ2-7 and V is TRBV3-1 (or the pseudogene TRBV3-2); maybe TRBD2 (6 bases). Trimming pared 0 bases from V and 3 bases from J, leaving 15 bases between. This CDR3 has 16 amino acids. Germline V gives CDR1 LGHDT, CDR2 YNNKEL (reference sequence). CDR3: CASSQESSGLYYEQYF. CDR3 in DNA: TGTGCCAGCAGCCAAGAGAGCAGCGGGCTCTACTACGAGCAGTACTTC.

This clone came up a few times. The chain's CDR3 is CASSGPGTVTEAFF. The CDR3 DNA is TGCGCCAGCAGCGGTCCCGGGACAGTCACTGAAGCTTTCTTT. V and J are TRBV5-1 and TRBJ1-1; 7 nucleotides align to TRBD1. The V gene's germline CDR1 is SGHRS and CDR2 YFSETQ. CDR3 length equals 14 residues. V shed 4 bases, J shed 4 bases, and the junction held 7 bases outside the gene matches.

This clone has only a few counts. V usage is TRBV19 and J usage is TRBJ2-7, with D perhaps matching TRBD2 (7 bases). V was pared by 9 bases and J by 4 bases, with 19 bases between. Looked up from germline, CDR1 is LNHDA and CDR2 is SQIVND (reference sequence). The CDR3 has 14 amino acids. The CDR3 sequence: CASRGGGPKYEQYF. The CDR3 region has the DNA TGTGCCAGCCGAGGGGGGGGACCCAAATACGAGCAGTACTTC.

The chain carries TRBV10-3 and TRBJ2-3, with D perhaps TRBD1 (6 bases). CDR3 length: 14 amino acids. Germline CDR1 and CDR2: ENHRY and SYGVKD. V lost 5 bases to trimming and J lost 2 bases, with 11 bases between them. CDR3 nucleotide sequence: TGTGCCATCAGTCTACAGGGATACACAGATACGCAGTATTTT. It is translated as CAISLQGYTDTQYF.

The V gene is TRBV30, the J gene TRBJ2-1; maybe TRBD1 (6 bases). Trimming cost V 1 base and J 14 bases, with 12 bases left between them. Germline V lookup: CDR1 GTSNPN, CDR2 SVGIG (reference sequence). CDR3 length: 11 residues. CDR3 amino acids: CAWSAGVEEFF. The CDR3 DNA sequence: TGTGCCTGGAGTGCAGGGGTAGAGGAGTTCTTC.

The V and J genes are TRBV15 and TRBJ2-7, with 8 bases identical to TRBD1. Germline V gene sequence: CDR1 LNHNV, CDR2 YYDKDF (reference sequence). Trimming at V came to 2 bases and at J to 2 bases, leaving 2 bases not matched to a gene. This CDR3 has 14 residues. CDR3 in DNA: TGTGCCACCAGCAGATCACAGGGGGCCTACGAGCAGTACTTC. Its protein product is CATSRSQGAYEQYF. The whole variable domain, filled in from reference TRBV15 and TRBJ2-7, reads DAMVIQNPRYQVTQFGKPVTLSCSQTLNHNVMYWYQQKSSQAPKLLFHYYDKDFNNEADTPDNFQSRRPNTSFCFLDIRSPGLGDTAMYLCATSRSQGAYEQYFGPGTRLTVT.

In DNA form, the CDR3 reads TGTGCCAGCTCACTACAGGGGCAATATGAAAAACTGTTTTTT. Encoded protein: CASSLQGQYEKLFF. The chain carries TRBV18 and TRBJ1-4; 7 bases map to TRBD1. V shed 4 bases, J shed 6 bases, and the junction held 5 bases outside the gene matches. Germline CDR1 KGHSH, CDR2 LQKENI. The CDR3 contains 14 residues. The variable domain in full, with the rest retrieved from reference TRBV18 and TRBJ1-4, is NAGVMQNPRHLVRRRGQEARLRCSPMKGHSHVYWYRQLPEEGLKFMVYLQKENIIDESGMPKERFSAEFPKEGPSILRIQQVVRGDSAAYFCASSLQGQYEKLFFGSGTQLSVL.